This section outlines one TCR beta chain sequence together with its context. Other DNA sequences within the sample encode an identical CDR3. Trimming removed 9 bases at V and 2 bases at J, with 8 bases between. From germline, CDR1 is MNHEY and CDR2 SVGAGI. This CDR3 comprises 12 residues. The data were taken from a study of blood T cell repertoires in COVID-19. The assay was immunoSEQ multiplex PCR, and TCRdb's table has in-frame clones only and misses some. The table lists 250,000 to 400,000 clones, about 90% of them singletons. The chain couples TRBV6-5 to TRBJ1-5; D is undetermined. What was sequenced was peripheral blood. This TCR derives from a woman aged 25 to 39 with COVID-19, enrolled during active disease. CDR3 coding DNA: TGTGCCAGTTCTACGGGCAATCAGCCCCAGCATTTT. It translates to CASSTGNQPQHF.